This entry concerns a single TCR beta chain. Its antigen is unidentified. In germline, CDR1 is SNHLY, CDR2 FYNNEI. The CDR3 is made up of 14 amino acids. Trimming pared 4 bases from V and 6 bases from J, leaving 15 bases between. The sample is drawn from a study of shared clonotypes between healthy human individuals. Study-level findings and limits: The researchers took only blood, and tissue repertoires probably look different.

Produced via immunoSEQ multiplex PCR; TCRdb's table is partial and in-frame only. In the table there are about 490,000 clones, around three quarters of which are singletons. The TCR sequence derives from a woman aged 35 to 49 in good health. Some clones in this sample may be carry-over from other donors' samples. The chain joins TRBV2 to TRBJ1-1, with D unclear. What was sequenced was PBMCs. The CDR3 sequence is CASSALSVRAEAFF. The CDR3 DNA reads as TGTGCCAGCAGTGCACTAAGTGTGAGGGCTGAAGCTTTCTTT.